The rows below give T cell receptor beta chains drawn from one sample of a study of blood T cell repertoires in COVID-19. Only in-frame clones appear in the TCRdb table, and some are missing; sequencing was by immunoSEQ multiplex PCR. The sample gives approximately 97,000 clones, approximately 80% of which show up once; just under 4.5% is in the top ten. Sequencing was performed on peripheral blood. The receptors come from a human donor in a cohort sampled during active COVID-19. Each CDR3 is given with its conserved first and last residue. Each record gives: J gene, D gene, clone size, V gene, CDR3 DNA, CDR3 protein. D genes are given only for firm matches. For some rows the clone size is stated as once, few or many, or as a class when expanded; others skip it.

j_call: TRBJ1-3
d_call: TRBD1
clone_size: .
v_call: TRBV24-1
cdr3_nt: TGTGCCACCAGTGATACCGGGACAGGGTTATATTTT
cdr3_aa: CATSDTGTGLYF

j_call: TRBJ2-2
d_call: .
clone_size: few
v_call: TRBV10-1
cdr3_nt: TGCGCCAGCAGGAGGCGGGCCTTCACCGGGGAGCTGTTTTTT
cdr3_aa: CASRRRAFTGELFF

j_call: TRBJ2-1
d_call: TRBD2
clone_size: .
v_call: TRBV9
cdr3_nt: TGTGCCAGCGCCGAGGGGGGACTAGCTCATTATGAGCAGTTCTTC
cdr3_aa: CASAEGGLAHYEQFF

j_call: TRBJ1-2
d_call: TRBD1
clone_size: .
v_call: TRBV25-1
cdr3_nt: TGTGCCAGCAGTGAACCTGGGACAGGCCCCTATGGCTACACCTTC
cdr3_aa: CASSEPGTGPYGYTF

j_call: TRBJ1-1
d_call: TRBD1
clone_size: .
v_call: TRBV5-4
cdr3_nt: TGTGCCAGCCAAGAAGGGACAGAATTGGGTGAAGCTTTCTTT
cdr3_aa: CASQEGTELGEAFF

j_call: TRBJ2-1
d_call: .
clone_size: .
v_call: TRBV6-5
cdr3_nt: TGTGCCAGCAGTTACACAGCTTACAATGAGCAGTTCTTC
cdr3_aa: CASSYTAYNEQFF

j_call: TRBJ2-2
d_call: .
clone_size: .
v_call: TRBV18
cdr3_nt: TGTGCCAGCTCACGAACGAGGACATCGAACACCGGGGAGCTGTTTTTT
cdr3_aa: CASSRTRTSNTGELFF

j_call: TRBJ2-1
d_call: .
clone_size: .
v_call: TRBV24-1
cdr3_nt: TGTGCCACCAGTGATAGGGGTAGTGGGGCGCTTAGGGACAATGAGCAGTTCTTC
cdr3_aa: CATSDRGSGALRDNEQFF

j_call: TRBJ1-5
d_call: TRBD1
clone_size: .
v_call: TRBV7-9
cdr3_nt: TGTGCCAGCAGCCCCAGGGGGCCCCATCAGCCCCAGCATTTT
cdr3_aa: CASSPRGPHQPQHF

j_call: TRBJ2-3
d_call: TRBD1
clone_size: once
v_call: TRBV5-6
cdr3_nt: TGTGCCAGCAGCTTATTTTTTTGGTCCGGGACAGGGACAGATACGCAGTATTTT
cdr3_aa: CASSLFFWSGTGTDTQYF

j_call: TRBJ2-7
d_call: .
clone_size: .
v_call: TRBV5-1
cdr3_nt: TGCGCCAGCAGACCGGACAGAGGGTGGCACGAGCAGTACTTC
cdr3_aa: CASRPDRGWHEQYF

j_call: TRBJ1-6
d_call: .
clone_size: .
v_call: TRBV18
cdr3_nt: TGTGCCAGCTCACGGGACACCTATAATTCACCCCTCCACTTT
cdr3_aa: CASSRDTYNSPLHF

j_call: TRBJ1-1
d_call: .
clone_size: .
v_call: TRBV5-1
cdr3_nt: TGCGCCAGCAGCTTGGGGGCAGAGAACACTGAAGCTTTCTTT
cdr3_aa: CASSLGAENTEAFF

j_call: TRBJ2-3
d_call: .
clone_size: few
v_call: TRBV7-8
cdr3_nt: TGTGCCAGCAGCTTATTGGTACAGGGCACAGATACGCAGTATTTT
cdr3_aa: CASSLLVQGTDTQYF

j_call: TRBJ1-5
d_call: .
clone_size: .
v_call: TRBV4-1
cdr3_nt: TGCGCCAGCTCCCCAGGGCTTATTCCCCCCTTCAATCAGCCCCAGCATTTT
cdr3_aa: CASSPGLIPPFNQPQHF

j_call: TRBJ2-5
d_call: .
clone_size: .
v_call: TRBV5-8
cdr3_nt: TGTGCCAGCAGCCTGGGTTCGCGGGGGCGGCGGTCAGAGACCCAGTACTTC
cdr3_aa: CASSLGSRGRRSETQYF

j_call: TRBJ1-5
d_call: .
clone_size: .
v_call: TRBV5-6
cdr3_nt: TGTGCCAGCAGCTCCCGAGGCTATAGCAATCAGCCCCAGCATTTT
cdr3_aa: CASSSRGYSNQPQHF

j_call: TRBJ1-4
d_call: TRBD1
clone_size: .
v_call: TRBV5-6
cdr3_nt: TGTGCCAGCAGCAGCTGGACAGGGGTTAATGAAAAACTGTTTTTT
cdr3_aa: CASSSWTGVNEKLFF

j_call: TRBJ2-7
d_call: .
clone_size: few
v_call: TRBV7-9
cdr3_nt: TGTGCCAGCAGCTTATCTCAGGGCTCCTACGAGCAGTACTTC
cdr3_aa: CASSLSQGSYEQYF

j_call: TRBJ1-4
d_call: .
clone_size: .
v_call: TRBV4-1
cdr3_nt: TGCGCCAGCAGCAGGGGGTGGGGTAATGAAAAACTGTTTTTT
cdr3_aa: CASSRGWGNEKLFF

j_call: TRBJ2-4
d_call: .
clone_size: .
v_call: TRBV21-1
cdr3_nt: TGTGCCAGCAGCAAAGGGCTAGCAGCCATTCAGTACTTC
cdr3_aa: CASSKGLAAIQYF

j_call: TRBJ1-2
d_call: .
clone_size: .
v_call: TRBV19
cdr3_nt: TGTGCCAGTAGTATAAACTTAAGCTATGGCTACACCTTC
cdr3_aa: CASSINLSYGYTF

j_call: TRBJ1-4
d_call: .
clone_size: .
v_call: TRBV18
cdr3_nt: TGTGCCAGCTCCGGCGGGATGAATGAAAAACTGTTTTTT
cdr3_aa: CASSGGMNEKLFF

j_call: TRBJ1-1
d_call: .
clone_size: .
v_call: TRBV7-2
cdr3_nt: TGTGCCAGCAGCTTAGGGACAGTGCAGAACACTGAAGCTTTCTTT
cdr3_aa: CASSLGTVQNTEAFF

j_call: TRBJ2-7
d_call: TRBD1
clone_size: .
v_call: TRBV4-1
cdr3_nt: TGCGCCAGCAGCCAAGATACAGGGGCTTTCTACGAGCAGTACTTC
cdr3_aa: CASSQDTGAFYEQYF

j_call: TRBJ2-4
d_call: TRBD2
clone_size: .
v_call: TRBV5-1
cdr3_nt: TGCGCCAGCAGCTTGGGCTCTAGCGGGGGAGTAGCCAAAAACATTCAGTACTTC
cdr3_aa: CASSLGSSGGVAKNIQYF

j_call: TRBJ2-7
d_call: TRBD1
clone_size: once
v_call: TRBV10-3
cdr3_nt: TGTGCCATCGCCGTGGCGGGACAGGGGGCCTACGAGCAGTACTTC
cdr3_aa: CAIAVAGQGAYEQYF

j_call: TRBJ2-7
d_call: .
clone_size: .
v_call: TRBV28
cdr3_nt: TGTGCCAGCAGTCCCTCTAGGGGTTATGCCTACGAGCAGTACTTC
cdr3_aa: CASSPSRGYAYEQYF

j_call: TRBJ2-7
d_call: .
clone_size: .
v_call: TRBV5-1
cdr3_nt: TGCGCCAGCAGCATGGGTATGGGCCAGTTCTACGAGCAGTACTTC
cdr3_aa: CASSMGMGQFYEQYF

j_call: TRBJ1-1
d_call: .
clone_size: .
v_call: TRBV9
cdr3_nt: TGTGCCAGCAGCCTCTCCAGGGGACCGAACACTGAAGCTTTCTTT
cdr3_aa: CASSLSRGPNTEAFF

j_call: TRBJ1-2
d_call: .
clone_size: .
v_call: TRBV19
cdr3_nt: TGTGCCAGTAGTAGATGGACAGAGCCTAACTATGGCTACACCTTC
cdr3_aa: CASSRWTEPNYGYTF

j_call: TRBJ1-2
d_call: .
clone_size: .
v_call: TRBV6-5
cdr3_nt: TGTGCCAGCAGTTACAAGACAGCTTATGGCTACACCTTC
cdr3_aa: CASSYKTAYGYTF

j_call: TRBJ2-5
d_call: TRBD1
clone_size: .
v_call: TRBV5-4
cdr3_nt: TGTGCCAGCAGCCCGGGACAGGGGGCGCGGCAAGAGACCCAGTACTTC
cdr3_aa: CASSPGQGARQETQYF

j_call: TRBJ2-1
d_call: .
clone_size: once
v_call: TRBV24-1
cdr3_nt: TGTGCCACCAGCGGACTACCGCATGAGCAGTTCTTC
cdr3_aa: CATSGLPHEQFF

j_call: TRBJ2-1
d_call: TRBD2
clone_size: .
v_call: TRBV7-2
cdr3_nt: TGTGCCAGCAGCTTAGCTATGAGCGGGGGTCGCTGGTTCTTC
cdr3_aa: CASSLAMSGGRWFF

j_call: TRBJ2-1
d_call: .
clone_size: few
v_call: TRBV2
cdr3_nt: TGTGCCAGCAGTGATCCCCTCGACTTATACAATGAGCAGTTCTTC
cdr3_aa: CASSDPLDLYNEQFF

j_call: TRBJ2-1
d_call: TRBD2
clone_size: .
v_call: TRBV30
cdr3_nt: TGTGCCTGGAGTGTACAAGCGGGGGATTACAATGAGCAGTTCTTC
cdr3_aa: CAWSVQAGDYNEQFF

j_call: TRBJ1-1
d_call: TRBD1
clone_size: .
v_call: TRBV19
cdr3_nt: TGTGCCAGTAGTAGGCCGGGACAGGGGGCGACTGAAGCTTTCTTT
cdr3_aa: CASSRPGQGATEAFF